These 17 T cell receptor beta chains share one sample of origin, sequenced in a study of blood T cell repertoires in COVID-19. TCRdb's table, derived via immunoSEQ multiplex PCR, lists solely in-frame clones and lacks some. The data show more than 150,000 clones, around four fifths seen once. Material for sequencing was PBMCs or T cells enriched from blood (not recorded which). These receptors were taken from a woman aged 45-65 years who had recovered from COVID-19.

This chain uses TRBV30 with TRBJ2-1; 8 nucleotides match TRBD2. The V gene's germline CDR1 is GTSNPN and CDR2 SVGIG (reference sequence). V was clipped by 3 bases and J by 4 bases; unmatched bases: 11. This CDR3 region has 16 residues. As DNA, the CDR3 is TGTGCCTGGAGGTCTATAACTAGCGGACCGTACAATGAGCAGTTCTTC. The encoded protein is CAWRSITSGPYNEQFF.

The J gene is TRBJ2-7, the V gene TRBV11-3; 8 positions agree with TRBD2. Germline V gene lookup returns CDR1 SGHNT and CDR2 YENEEA. The CDR3 runs 15 residues. Trimming at V came to 1 base and at J to 2 bases, leaving 4 bases not matched to a gene. CDR3 sequence (DNA): TGTGCCAGCAGCTTAGGAGCGGGAGCAGCCTACGAGCAGTACTTC. Its protein is CASSLGAGAAYEQYF.

This sequence joins TRBV5-6 and TRBJ1-2, with D perhaps matching TRBD1 (5 bases). V gave up 0 bases and J gave up 7 bases, with 13 bases separating them. Germline CDR1 SGHDT, CDR2 YYEEEE. There are 14 residues in the CDR3. This CDR3 reads CASSLAEQVTGYTF. The CDR3, as DNA: TGTGCCAGCAGCTTGGCCGAACAGGTAACTGGCTACACCTTC. Using reference TRBV5-6 and TRBJ1-2 for the parts outside the CDR3, the full variable domain is DAGVTQSPTHLIKTRGQQVTLRCSPKSGHDTVSWYQQALGQGPQFIFQYYEEEERQRGNFPDRFSGHQFPNYSSELNVNALLLGDSALYLCASSLAEQVTGYTFGSGTRLTVV.

This clone appeared a single time. The V and J genes are TRBV6-5 and TRBJ2-5, with 8 bases matching TRBD2. CDR1 MNHEY and CDR2 SVGAGI come from the germline V gene. V lost 6 bases to trimming and J lost 4 bases; unmatched junction nucleotides: 10. The CDR3 is 15 residues long. This chain's CDR3 is CASRPLSGSGETQYF. The CDR3 DNA reads as TGTGCCAGCAGACCCTTAAGCGGGAGTGGAGAGACCCAGTACTTC.

This clone was recorded many times. This chain uses TRBV7-3 with TRBJ2-1, with 8 bases matching TRBD2. J lost 2 bases, V lost 2 bases, and 5 bases had no gene match. This CDR3 has 16 residues. CDR1 SGHTA and CDR2 FQGTGA come from the germline V gene. The CDR3 nucleotides are TGTGCCAGCAGCTTATCTCCGGGACTAGCCTACAATGAGCAGTTCTTC. Protein: CASSLSPGLAYNEQFF. Drawing the rest from reference TRBV7-3 and TRBJ2-1, the complete variable domain is GAGVSQTPSNKVTEKGKYVELRCDPISGHTALYWYRQSLGQGPEFLIYFQGTGAADDSGLPNDRFFAVRPEGSVSTLKIQRTERGDSAVYLCASSLSPGLAYNEQFFGPGTRLTVL.

This chain uses TRBV12-2 with TRBJ2-1; the D segment call TRBD2 is taken from the table without a DNA check. TRBV12-2 is recorded as a pseudogene. This CDR3 has 17 residues. The CDR3 protein is CASRLAAYSGRVDEQFF. CDR3 bases: TGTGCAAGTCGCTTAGCGGCTTATAGCGGGAGAGTCGATGAGCAGTTCTTC.

The genes are TRBV7-2 and TRBJ1-1; D is possibly TRBD1 (6 bases). The germline V and J ends were trimmed by 2 bases and 3 bases, with 13 bases remaining between them. CDR3 length equals 15 residues. Germline V gene sequence: CDR1 SGHTA, CDR2 FQGNSA. CDR3 protein: CASSLREGEHTEAFF. The CDR3 DNA sequence: TGTGCCAGCAGCTTAAGGGAGGGGGAGCACACTGAAGCTTTCTTT.

V and J are TRBV5-1 and TRBJ2-5, with TRBD2 matching 9 bases. The V gene end was trimmed by 1 base and the J gene end by 5 bases; junction bases not matched to a gene: 9. The V gene's germline CDR1 is SGHRS and CDR2 YFSETQ. CDR3 size: 16 residues. Written as DNA, the CDR3 is TGCGCCAGCAGCTTGAATTCTGCTAGCGGGACGGAGACCCAGTACTTC. Its protein product is CASSLNSASGTETQYF.

This clone has just a few counts. The chain carries TRBV3-1 (or the pseudogene TRBV3-2) and TRBJ1-5; TRBD1 matches 7 bases. The trim removed 2 bases at V and 1 base at J, leaving 5 bases unmatched. This CDR3 region has 16 residues. Germline CDR1 reads LGHDT; CDR2 reads YNNKEL (reference sequence). Here the CDR3 DNA reads TGTGCCAGCAGCCAAAACGGACAGGAGAGCAATCAGCCCCAGCATTTT. Protein sequence: CASSQNGQESNQPQHF.

CDR3 residues: CASSPQSSYNSPLHF. For the CDR3, the DNA is TGTGCCAGCAGCCCACAGAGCTCCTATAATTCACCCCTCCACTTT. The chain is built from TRBV9 and TRBJ1-6; no clear D. V gave up 4 bases and J gave up 0 bases, with 8 bases separating them. Germline V lookup: CDR1 SGDLS, CDR2 YYNGEE. CDR3 size: 15 residues. The full variable domain, completed using reference TRBV9 and TRBJ1-6, is DSGVTQTPKHLITATGQRVTLRCSPRSGDLSVYWYQQSLDQGLQFLIQYYNGEERAKGNILERFSAQQFPDLHSELNLSSLELGDSALYFCASSPQSSYNSPLHFGNGTRLTVT.

The chain links TRBV7-9 to TRBJ2-1; D remains unclear. Germline CDR1 reads SEHNR; CDR2 reads FQNEAQ (reference sequence). V shed 0 bases and J shed 8 bases, with 17 bases lying between them. The CDR3 consists of 16 residues. CDR3 loop: CASSLASALRMHEQFF. In DNA form, the CDR3 reads TGTGCCAGCAGCTTAGCTTCTGCCCTTAGAATGCATGAGCAGTTCTTC.

The V and J genes are TRBV28 and TRBJ2-7; D might be TRBD1 (5 bases). V dropped 6 bases and J dropped 3 bases, with 15 bases sitting between them. The CDR3 runs to 14 residues. In germline, CDR1 is MDHEN, CDR2 SYDVKM. As DNA, the CDR3 is TGTGCCAGCAGGCCGTGGGGCGGCCGCTACGAGCAGTACTTC. Residues: CASRPWGGRYEQYF.

This clone was observed once. J is TRBJ1-1 and V is TRBV19, with D perhaps matching TRBD1 (6 bases). CDR1 and CDR2 from the germline V gene are LNHDA and SQIVND (reference sequence). V was clipped by 3 bases and J by 4 bases, with 18 bases between them. The CDR3 covers 16 residues. CDR3 nucleotide sequence: TGTGCCAGTAGTATGCCCCTGGGGGCGAGGGTCACTGAAGCTTTCTTT. This gives the protein CASSMPLGARVTEAFF.

This chain connects TRBV7-2 to TRBJ1-2, with D possibly matching TRBD1 (6 bases). Germline V gene lookup returns CDR1 SGHTA and CDR2 FQGNSA. Trimming took 3 bases from V and 0 from J, leaving 11 bases between them. CDR3 length: 15 amino acids. CDR3 bases: TGTGCCAGCAGCTTTACAGGGTACGCTAACTATGGCTACACCTTC. This encodes CASSFTGYANYGYTF.

The chain combines TRBV28 with TRBJ2-1; D might be TRBD1 (6 bases). V was trimmed by 2 bases and J by 8 bases, leaving 16 bases between them. Looked up from germline, CDR1 is MDHEN and CDR2 is SYDVKM. The CDR3 sequence is 15 residues long. Here the CDR3 DNA reads TGTGCCAGCAGTTTAGGACAGAGTCCTCGCCATGAGCAGTTCTTC. This gives the protein CASSLGQSPRHEQFF.

The chain combines TRBV28 with TRBJ1-6; no reliable D call. The germline CDR1 and CDR2 sequences are MDHEN and SYDVKM. This CDR3 is built from 15 residues. V was shortened by 3 bases and J by 5 bases, with 11 bases between the two germline ends. In nucleotides, the CDR3 is TGTGCCAGCAGTTTCGGGGTATTAGATAATTCACCCCTCCACTTT. It translates to CASSFGVLDNSPLHF.

As concerns this clone: Other DNA sequences in this specimen translate into the identical CDR3. V and J are TRBV28 and TRBJ1-1, with D tentatively TRBD1 (5 bases). Germline-derived CDR1 and CDR2 are MDHEN and SYDVKM. V was cut by 2 bases and J by 5 bases, with 6 bases left in between. This CDR3 is built from 12 residues. The CDR3 DNA sequence: TGTGCCAGCAGTTTAAGGGGTACTGAAGCTTTCTTT. The encoded protein is CASSLRGTEAFF.